The next 5 T cell receptor beta chains were all read from a single sample in a study of cytomegalovirus exposure and HLA in healthy donors. The PCR ran on 60 Vbeta and 13 Jbeta primers. TCRdb's copy holds only in-frame clones and misses some; the assay was immunoSEQ multiplex PCR. The sample consists of about 110,000 clones, 65% to 75% of them appearing once. Sequencing was carried out using PBMCs. Receptor source: a man between 25 and 39 years old in good health and CMV-seropositive.

The V and J genes are TRBV19 and TRBJ2-7; weak D call: TRBD1 (6 bases). Between the trimmed V and J ends, which lost 5 bases and 7 bases, there was a span of 15 bases. The CDR3 has 13 residues. Germline CDR1 is LNHDA and CDR2 is SQIVND (reference sequence). CDR3 bases: TGTGCCAGTAGTCCATCAGGGGCGGAAGAGCAGTACTTC. It specifies CASSPSGAEEQYF. The full variable domain, rest sourced from reference TRBV19 and TRBJ2-7, is DGGITQSPKYLFRKEGQNVTLSCEQNLNHDAMYWYRQDPGQGLRLIYYSQIVNDFQKGDIAEGYSVSREKKESFPLTVTSAQKNPTAFYLCASSPSGAEEQYFGPGTRLTVT.

The chain carries TRBV19 and TRBJ2-7; TRBD1 matches at 8 bases. The CDR3 spans 15 residues. Germline V gene data show CDR1 as LNHDA and CDR2 as SQIVND (reference sequence). The J segment lost 2 bases and the V segment lost 4 bases, leaving 7 bases of the junction unmatched. The CDR3 is CASSNTGTGAYEQYF. The CDR3 DNA reads TGTGCCAGTAGTAACACCGGGACAGGAGCCTACGAGCAGTACTTC.

The chain has TRBV10-2 and TRBJ1-2; no firm D call. The CDR3 is 12 amino acids. Germline V lookup: CDR1 WSHSY, CDR2 SAAADI. Between the trimmed V and J ends, which lost 2 bases and 10 bases, there was a span of 11 bases. The CDR3 DNA sequence: TGCGCCAGCAGTGAGCAGGCAACCGACTACACCTTC. Encoded protein: CASSEQATDYTF.

The DNA for the CDR3 is TGTGCCAGCAGGCTCGGGAATTCACCCCTCCACTTT. It specifies CASRLGNSPLHF. The V call is TRBV11-2, the J call TRBJ1-6; D call uncertain. This CDR3 is built from 12 residues. CDR1 and CDR2 (germline): SGHAT, FQNNGV. Trimming cost V 6 bases and J 7 bases, with 7 bases left between them.

In its sample, this clone was seen once. J is TRBJ2-3 and V is TRBV7-9; 11 bases align to TRBD2. Germline CDR1 and CDR2: SEHNR and FQNEAQ (reference sequence). J gave up 6 bases and V 6 bases, and 5 bases lay outside the gene matches. The CDR3 consists of 14 residues. CDR3 protein: CASSSGGAADTQYF. The CDR3 coding sequence is TGTGCCAGCAGTAGCGGGGGGGCCGCGGATACGCAGTATTTT.